This TCR beta chain was captured by sequencing in a study of blood T cell repertoires in COVID-19. Here immunoSEQ multiplex PCR was the method, and the copy in TCRdb shows in-frame clones only, minus some. The table shows fewer than 350,000 clones, with about 89% occurring only once. Cohort 3 donors were reported recovered after two negative PCRs, clearance, or symptom resolution. V lost 0 bases, J lost 0 bases, and 6 bases lay in between. Germline V gives CDR1 SGHDT, CDR2 YYEEEE. The CDR3 is made up of 15 amino acids. The chain couples TRBV5-6 to TRBJ2-2; D remains unclear. This TCR came from a woman between 40 and 55 years old who had recovered from COVID-19. Sequenced: PBMCs or T cells enriched from blood (not recorded which). As DNA, the CDR3 is TGTGCCAGCAGCTTGGAGCAAACGAACACCGGGGAGCTGTTTTTT. Translated: CASSLEQTNTGELFF.